The table lists the clone carrying this T cell receptor (beta chain) with many counts. The antigen is not known. This sample was taken from a study of neurological immune-mediated disorders. General study points: Patients with HTLV-1-associated myelopathy showed the most TCR clonal expansion. Those with multiple sclerosis showed the least, falling below healthy controls. Among expanded clones, no CDR3 amino acid sequences were shared across subjects, a pattern suggesting private repertoires in all groups.

Germline V gene sequence: CDR1 SQVTM, CDR2 ANQGSEA. The length of the CDR3 is 13 residues. V lost 7 bases and J lost 0, with 12 bases in between. Synthesis of cDNA used 5'RACE (with 10-nucleotide random UMIs). TCRdb ran MiXCR on the 5' RACE reads and lists one entry per CDR3 protein. The sample has some 55,000 distinct CDR3 sequences, approximately 9.2% seen once. The time point is: longitudinal time-point 3. The unsorted libraries had their origin in 2 million PBMCs stored at -80 C. Input material: PBMCs. This sequence joins TRBV29-1 and TRBJ1-2; the D is unclear. The TCR was taken from a woman between 40 and 55 years old in good health. This CDR3 reads CSARQNPNYGYTF. Written as DNA, the CDR3 is TGCAGCGCCCGTCAGAATCCTAACTATGGCTACACCTTC.